This is a list of T cell receptor beta chains from one sample in a study of control samples from healthy donors and cancer patients. Only in-frame clones appear in the TCRdb table, and some are missing; sequencing was by immunoSEQ multiplex PCR. The sample shows fewer than 500,000 clones, 90% of them seen only once. The sequenced sample consisted of PBMCs. These receptors all stem from a man aged 35-49 years with head and neck cancer. The conserved cysteine and the conserved F or W are not part of the CDR3 here.

>TRBJ2-1|TRBV6-5
AIKAGPYNEQF
>TRBJ2-7|TRBV4-1
ASSQVEASPYEQY
>TRBJ1-2|TRBV18
ASSSIRENYGYT
>TRBJ1-6|TRBV6-6
ASSYFAGADNSPLH
>TRBJ1-4|TRBV7-2
ASSSNRGEKLF
>TRBJ2-5|TRBV7-2
ASSLAGRGETQY
>TRBJ1-1|TRBV18
ASSPLKLTQNTEAF
>TRBJ1-5|TRBV2
ASRPRGNQPQH
>TRBJ2-7|TRBV2
ASSEGTGPTAYEQY
>TRBJ1-3|TRBV19
ASSIEPGPGNTIY
>TRBJ2-7|TRBV5-6
ASSINGRWEQY
>TRBJ2-5|TRBV14
ASSRFQRIGETQY
>TRBJ1-5|TRBV5-6
ASSFMGSNQPQH
>TRBJ2-1|TRBV3-1/TRBV3-2
ASSQGSNNEQF
>TRBJ2-1|TRBV29-1
SDGGVFEQF
>TRBJ1-6|TRBV7-9
ASSLGQGKNSPLH
>TRBJ2-5|TRBV27
ASSLMGETQY
>TRBJ2-3|TRBV12-3/TRBV12-4
ASSPPGQSTQY
>TRBJ2-5|TRBV3-1/TRBV3-2
ASSQELAGRQETQY
>TRBJ1-1|TRBV7-3
ASSLKANTEAF
>TRBJ1-2|TRBV11-1
ASSFQGAGYT
>TRBJ1-3|TRBV4-3
ASSQDPGRGNTIY
>TRBJ1-4|TRBV14
ASSQDRGVNEKLF
>TRBJ1-1|TRBV30
AWSDPLVVGEVTEAF
>TRBJ1-3|TRBV19
ASSIGSGTDGNTIY
>TRBJ2-3|TRBV5-1
ASSVGPGTDTQY
>TRBJ1-6|TRBV10-2
ASSVVDPSPLH
>TRBJ2-1|TRBV6-5
ASSFTSGGTYNEQF
>TRBJ2-1|TRBV11-2
ASSLDTRVVGNEQF